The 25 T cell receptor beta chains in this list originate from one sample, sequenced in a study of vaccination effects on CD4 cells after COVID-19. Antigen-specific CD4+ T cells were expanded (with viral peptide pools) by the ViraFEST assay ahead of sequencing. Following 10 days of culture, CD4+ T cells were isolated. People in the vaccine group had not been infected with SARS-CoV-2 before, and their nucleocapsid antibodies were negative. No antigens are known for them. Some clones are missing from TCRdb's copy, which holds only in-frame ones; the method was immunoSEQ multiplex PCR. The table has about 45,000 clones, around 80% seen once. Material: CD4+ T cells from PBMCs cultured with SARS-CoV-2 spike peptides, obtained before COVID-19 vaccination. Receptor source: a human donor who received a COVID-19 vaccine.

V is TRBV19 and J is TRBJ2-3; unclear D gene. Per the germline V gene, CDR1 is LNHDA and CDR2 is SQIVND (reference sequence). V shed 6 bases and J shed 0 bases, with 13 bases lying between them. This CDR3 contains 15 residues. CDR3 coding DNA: TGTGCCAGTAGCACGACCGGAAAGAGCACAGATACGCAGTATTTT. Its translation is CASSTTGKSTDTQYF.

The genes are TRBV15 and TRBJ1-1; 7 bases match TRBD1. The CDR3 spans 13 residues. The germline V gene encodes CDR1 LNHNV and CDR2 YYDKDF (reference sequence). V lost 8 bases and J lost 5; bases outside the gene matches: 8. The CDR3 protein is CATERTGYTEAFF. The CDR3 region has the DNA TGTGCCACCGAAAGGACAGGATATACTGAAGCTTTCTTT.

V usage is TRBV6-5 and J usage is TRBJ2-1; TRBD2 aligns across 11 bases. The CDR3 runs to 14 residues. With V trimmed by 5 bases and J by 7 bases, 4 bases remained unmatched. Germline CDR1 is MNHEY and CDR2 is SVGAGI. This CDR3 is CASSLAGGRNEQFF. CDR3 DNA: TGTGCCAGCAGTCTAGCGGGGGGTAGGAATGAGCAGTTCTTC.

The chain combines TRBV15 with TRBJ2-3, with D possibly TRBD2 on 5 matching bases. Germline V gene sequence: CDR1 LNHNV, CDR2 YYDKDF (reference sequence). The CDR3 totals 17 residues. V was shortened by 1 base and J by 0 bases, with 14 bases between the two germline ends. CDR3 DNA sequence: TGTGCCACCAGCAGAGCCCTGTTGGACTCTAGCACAGATACGCAGTATTTT. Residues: CATSRALLDSSTDTQYF.

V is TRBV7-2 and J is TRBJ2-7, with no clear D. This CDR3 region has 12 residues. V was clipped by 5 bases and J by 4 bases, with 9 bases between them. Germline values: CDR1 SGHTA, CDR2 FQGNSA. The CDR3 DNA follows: TGTGCCAGCAGCCCTGACACGTACGAGCAGTACGTC. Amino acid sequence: CASSPDTYEQYV.

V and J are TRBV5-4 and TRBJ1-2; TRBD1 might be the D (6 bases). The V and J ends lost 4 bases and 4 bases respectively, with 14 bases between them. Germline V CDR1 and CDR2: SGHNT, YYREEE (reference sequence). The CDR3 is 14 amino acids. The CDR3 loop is CASSPEQGSYGYTF. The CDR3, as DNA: TGTGCCAGCAGCCCCGAACAGGGATCCTATGGCTACACCTTC.

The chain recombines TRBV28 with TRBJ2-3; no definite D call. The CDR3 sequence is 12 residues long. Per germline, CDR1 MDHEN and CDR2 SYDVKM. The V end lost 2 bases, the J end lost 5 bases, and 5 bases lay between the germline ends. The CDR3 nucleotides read TGTGCCAGCAGTTTACTGGGAGATACGCAGTATTTT. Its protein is CASSLLGDTQYF.

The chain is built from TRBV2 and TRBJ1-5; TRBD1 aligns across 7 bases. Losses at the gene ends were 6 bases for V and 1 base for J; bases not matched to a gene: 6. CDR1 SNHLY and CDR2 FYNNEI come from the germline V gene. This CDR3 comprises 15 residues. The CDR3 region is CASRKTGESNQPQHF. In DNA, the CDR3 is TGTGCCAGCAGGAAAACAGGGGAAAGCAATCAGCCCCAGCATTTT.

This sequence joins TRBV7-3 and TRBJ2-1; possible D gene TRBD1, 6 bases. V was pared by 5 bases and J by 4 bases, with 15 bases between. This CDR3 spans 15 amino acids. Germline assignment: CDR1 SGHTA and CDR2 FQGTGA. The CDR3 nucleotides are TGTGCCAGCAGCCTACAGGGATCTAATTACAATGAGCAGTTCTTC. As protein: CASSLQGSNYNEQFF.

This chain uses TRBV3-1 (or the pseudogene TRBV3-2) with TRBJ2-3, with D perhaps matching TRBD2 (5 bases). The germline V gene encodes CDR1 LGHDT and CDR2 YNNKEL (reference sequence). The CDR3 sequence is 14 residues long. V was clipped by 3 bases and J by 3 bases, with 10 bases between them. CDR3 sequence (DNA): TGTGCCAGCAGCCAGGACTTGGTGACAGATACGCAGTATTTT. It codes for CASSQDLVTDTQYF.

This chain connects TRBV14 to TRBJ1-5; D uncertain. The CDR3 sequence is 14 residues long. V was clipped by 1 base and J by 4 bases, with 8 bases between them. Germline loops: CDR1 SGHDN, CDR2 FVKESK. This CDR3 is CASSQGGRNQPQHF. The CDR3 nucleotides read TGTGCCAGCAGCCAAGGAGGCAGGAATCAGCCCCAGCATTTT.

CDR3 residues: CASSYDLNTGELFF. CDR3 bases: TGTGCCAGCAGTTACGACCTAAACACCGGGGAGCTGTTTTTT. V gene TRBV6-6 combines with J gene TRBJ2-2; D ambiguous. Germline CDR1 reads MNHNY; CDR2 reads SVGAGI (reference sequence). V lost 2 bases and J 2 bases, leaving 6 bases between the germline ends. The CDR3 runs to 14 residues.

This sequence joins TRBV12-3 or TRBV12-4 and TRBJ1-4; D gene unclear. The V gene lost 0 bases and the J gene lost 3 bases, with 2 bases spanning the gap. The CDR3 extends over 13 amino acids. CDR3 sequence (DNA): TGTGCCAGCAGTTTAGCGGCTAATGAAAAACTGTTTTTT. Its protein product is CASSLAANEKLFF.

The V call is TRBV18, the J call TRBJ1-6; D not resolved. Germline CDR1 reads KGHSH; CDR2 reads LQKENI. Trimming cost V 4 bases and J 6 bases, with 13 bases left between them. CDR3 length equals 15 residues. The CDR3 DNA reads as TGTGCCAGCTCACAATCCCCCGGGATTAATTCACCCCTCCACTTT. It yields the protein CASSQSPGINSPLHF.

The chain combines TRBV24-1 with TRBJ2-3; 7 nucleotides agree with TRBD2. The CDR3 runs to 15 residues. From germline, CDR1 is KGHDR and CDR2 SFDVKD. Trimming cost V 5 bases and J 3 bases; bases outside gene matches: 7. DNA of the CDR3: TGTGCCACCAGTGCCACGCTGGGGGGGACAGATACGCAGTATTTT. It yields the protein CATSATLGGTDTQYF.

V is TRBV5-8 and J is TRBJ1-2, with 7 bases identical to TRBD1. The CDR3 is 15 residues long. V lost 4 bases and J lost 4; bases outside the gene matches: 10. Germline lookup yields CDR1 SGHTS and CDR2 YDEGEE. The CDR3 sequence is CASSPAQGIGYGYTF. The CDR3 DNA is TGTGCCAGCAGCCCAGCACAGGGGATCGGCTATGGCTACACCTTC.

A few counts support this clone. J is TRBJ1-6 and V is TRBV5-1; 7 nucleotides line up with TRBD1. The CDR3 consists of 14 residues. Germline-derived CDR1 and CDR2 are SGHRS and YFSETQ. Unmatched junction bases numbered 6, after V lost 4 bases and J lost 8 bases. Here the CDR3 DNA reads TGCGCCAGCAGCCCAGGGACAGAGTATTCACCCCTCCACTTT. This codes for CASSPGTEYSPLHF.

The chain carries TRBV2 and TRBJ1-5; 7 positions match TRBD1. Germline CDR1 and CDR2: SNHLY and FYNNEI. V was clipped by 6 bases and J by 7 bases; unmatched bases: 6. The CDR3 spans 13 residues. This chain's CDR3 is CASSDRVGQPQHF. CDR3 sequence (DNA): TGTGCCAGCAGCGACAGGGTCGGACAGCCCCAGCATTTT.

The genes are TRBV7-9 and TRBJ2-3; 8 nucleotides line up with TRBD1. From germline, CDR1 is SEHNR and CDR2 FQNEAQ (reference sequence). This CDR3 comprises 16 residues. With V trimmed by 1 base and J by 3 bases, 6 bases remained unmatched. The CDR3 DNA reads TGTGCCAGCAGCTTAGGACAGGGGAGCATGACAGATACGCAGTATTTT. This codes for CASSLGQGSMTDTQYF.

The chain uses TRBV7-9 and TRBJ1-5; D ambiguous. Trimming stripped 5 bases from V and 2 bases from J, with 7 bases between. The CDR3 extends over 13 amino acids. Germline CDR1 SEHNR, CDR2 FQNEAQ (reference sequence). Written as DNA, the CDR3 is TGTGCCAGCAGCCCTGACGGCAATCAGCCCCAGCATTTT. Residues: CASSPDGNQPQHF.

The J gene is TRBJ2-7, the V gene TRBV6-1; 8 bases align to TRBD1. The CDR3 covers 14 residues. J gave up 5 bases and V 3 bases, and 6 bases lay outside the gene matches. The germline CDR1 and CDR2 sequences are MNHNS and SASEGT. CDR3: CASSDRTGWDEQYV. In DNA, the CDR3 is TGTGCCAGCAGTGACAGGACAGGGTGGGACGAGCAGTACGTC.

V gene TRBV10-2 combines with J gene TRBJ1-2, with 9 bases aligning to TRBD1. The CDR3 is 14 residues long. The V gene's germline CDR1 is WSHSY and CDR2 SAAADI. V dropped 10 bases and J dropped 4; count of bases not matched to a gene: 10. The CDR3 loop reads CAIRDRAGTYGYTF. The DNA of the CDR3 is TGCGCCATCCGGGACAGGGCAGGAACCTATGGCTACACCTTC.

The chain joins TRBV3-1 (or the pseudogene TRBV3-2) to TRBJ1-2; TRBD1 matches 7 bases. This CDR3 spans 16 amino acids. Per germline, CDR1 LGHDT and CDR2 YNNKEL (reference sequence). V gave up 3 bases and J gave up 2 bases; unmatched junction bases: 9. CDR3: CASSHTRDSFNYGYTF. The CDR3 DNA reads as TGTGCCAGCAGCCACACCCGGGACAGTTTCAACTATGGCTACACCTTC.

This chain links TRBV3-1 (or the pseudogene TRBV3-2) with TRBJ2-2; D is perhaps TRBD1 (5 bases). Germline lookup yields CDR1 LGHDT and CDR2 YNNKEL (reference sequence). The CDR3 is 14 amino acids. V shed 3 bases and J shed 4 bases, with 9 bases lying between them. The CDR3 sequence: CASSHREGTGELFF. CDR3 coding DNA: TGTGCCAGCAGCCACAGGGAAGGCACCGGGGAGCTGTTTTTT.

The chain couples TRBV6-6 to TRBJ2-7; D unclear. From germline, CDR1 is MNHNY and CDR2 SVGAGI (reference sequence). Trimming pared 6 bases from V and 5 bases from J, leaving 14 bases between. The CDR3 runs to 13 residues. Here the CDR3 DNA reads TGTGCCAGCAGGGGCACAGACGGTCACGAGCAGTACGTC. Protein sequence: CASRGTDGHEQYV.